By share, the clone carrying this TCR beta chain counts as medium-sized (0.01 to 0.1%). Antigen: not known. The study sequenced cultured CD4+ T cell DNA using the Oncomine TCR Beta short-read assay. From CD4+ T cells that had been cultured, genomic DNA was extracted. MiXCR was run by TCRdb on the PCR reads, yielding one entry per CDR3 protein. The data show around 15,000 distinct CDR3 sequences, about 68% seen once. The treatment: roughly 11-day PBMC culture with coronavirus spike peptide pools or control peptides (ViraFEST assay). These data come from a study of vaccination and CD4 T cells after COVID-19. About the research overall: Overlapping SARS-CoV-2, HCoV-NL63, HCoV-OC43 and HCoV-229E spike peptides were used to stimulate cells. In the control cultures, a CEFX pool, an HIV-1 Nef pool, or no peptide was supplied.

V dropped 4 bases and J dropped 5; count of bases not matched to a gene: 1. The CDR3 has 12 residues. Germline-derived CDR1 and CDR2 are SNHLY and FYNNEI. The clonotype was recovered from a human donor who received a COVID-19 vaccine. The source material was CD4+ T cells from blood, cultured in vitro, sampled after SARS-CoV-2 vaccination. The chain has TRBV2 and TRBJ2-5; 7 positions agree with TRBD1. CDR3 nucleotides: TGTGCCAGCAGTGCACAGGGGGAGACCCAGTACTTC. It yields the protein CASSAQGETQYF.